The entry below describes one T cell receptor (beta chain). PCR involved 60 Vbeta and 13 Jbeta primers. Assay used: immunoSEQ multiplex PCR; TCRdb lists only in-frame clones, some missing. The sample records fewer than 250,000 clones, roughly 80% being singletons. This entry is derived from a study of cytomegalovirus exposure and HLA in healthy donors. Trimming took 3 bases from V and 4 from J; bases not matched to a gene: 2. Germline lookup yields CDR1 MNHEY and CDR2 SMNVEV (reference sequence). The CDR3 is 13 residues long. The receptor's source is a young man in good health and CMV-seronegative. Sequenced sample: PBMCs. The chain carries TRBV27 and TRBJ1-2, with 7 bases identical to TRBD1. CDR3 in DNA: TGTGCCAGCAGTTTTCAGGGGGGCTATGGCTACACCTTC. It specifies CASSFQGGYGYTF.